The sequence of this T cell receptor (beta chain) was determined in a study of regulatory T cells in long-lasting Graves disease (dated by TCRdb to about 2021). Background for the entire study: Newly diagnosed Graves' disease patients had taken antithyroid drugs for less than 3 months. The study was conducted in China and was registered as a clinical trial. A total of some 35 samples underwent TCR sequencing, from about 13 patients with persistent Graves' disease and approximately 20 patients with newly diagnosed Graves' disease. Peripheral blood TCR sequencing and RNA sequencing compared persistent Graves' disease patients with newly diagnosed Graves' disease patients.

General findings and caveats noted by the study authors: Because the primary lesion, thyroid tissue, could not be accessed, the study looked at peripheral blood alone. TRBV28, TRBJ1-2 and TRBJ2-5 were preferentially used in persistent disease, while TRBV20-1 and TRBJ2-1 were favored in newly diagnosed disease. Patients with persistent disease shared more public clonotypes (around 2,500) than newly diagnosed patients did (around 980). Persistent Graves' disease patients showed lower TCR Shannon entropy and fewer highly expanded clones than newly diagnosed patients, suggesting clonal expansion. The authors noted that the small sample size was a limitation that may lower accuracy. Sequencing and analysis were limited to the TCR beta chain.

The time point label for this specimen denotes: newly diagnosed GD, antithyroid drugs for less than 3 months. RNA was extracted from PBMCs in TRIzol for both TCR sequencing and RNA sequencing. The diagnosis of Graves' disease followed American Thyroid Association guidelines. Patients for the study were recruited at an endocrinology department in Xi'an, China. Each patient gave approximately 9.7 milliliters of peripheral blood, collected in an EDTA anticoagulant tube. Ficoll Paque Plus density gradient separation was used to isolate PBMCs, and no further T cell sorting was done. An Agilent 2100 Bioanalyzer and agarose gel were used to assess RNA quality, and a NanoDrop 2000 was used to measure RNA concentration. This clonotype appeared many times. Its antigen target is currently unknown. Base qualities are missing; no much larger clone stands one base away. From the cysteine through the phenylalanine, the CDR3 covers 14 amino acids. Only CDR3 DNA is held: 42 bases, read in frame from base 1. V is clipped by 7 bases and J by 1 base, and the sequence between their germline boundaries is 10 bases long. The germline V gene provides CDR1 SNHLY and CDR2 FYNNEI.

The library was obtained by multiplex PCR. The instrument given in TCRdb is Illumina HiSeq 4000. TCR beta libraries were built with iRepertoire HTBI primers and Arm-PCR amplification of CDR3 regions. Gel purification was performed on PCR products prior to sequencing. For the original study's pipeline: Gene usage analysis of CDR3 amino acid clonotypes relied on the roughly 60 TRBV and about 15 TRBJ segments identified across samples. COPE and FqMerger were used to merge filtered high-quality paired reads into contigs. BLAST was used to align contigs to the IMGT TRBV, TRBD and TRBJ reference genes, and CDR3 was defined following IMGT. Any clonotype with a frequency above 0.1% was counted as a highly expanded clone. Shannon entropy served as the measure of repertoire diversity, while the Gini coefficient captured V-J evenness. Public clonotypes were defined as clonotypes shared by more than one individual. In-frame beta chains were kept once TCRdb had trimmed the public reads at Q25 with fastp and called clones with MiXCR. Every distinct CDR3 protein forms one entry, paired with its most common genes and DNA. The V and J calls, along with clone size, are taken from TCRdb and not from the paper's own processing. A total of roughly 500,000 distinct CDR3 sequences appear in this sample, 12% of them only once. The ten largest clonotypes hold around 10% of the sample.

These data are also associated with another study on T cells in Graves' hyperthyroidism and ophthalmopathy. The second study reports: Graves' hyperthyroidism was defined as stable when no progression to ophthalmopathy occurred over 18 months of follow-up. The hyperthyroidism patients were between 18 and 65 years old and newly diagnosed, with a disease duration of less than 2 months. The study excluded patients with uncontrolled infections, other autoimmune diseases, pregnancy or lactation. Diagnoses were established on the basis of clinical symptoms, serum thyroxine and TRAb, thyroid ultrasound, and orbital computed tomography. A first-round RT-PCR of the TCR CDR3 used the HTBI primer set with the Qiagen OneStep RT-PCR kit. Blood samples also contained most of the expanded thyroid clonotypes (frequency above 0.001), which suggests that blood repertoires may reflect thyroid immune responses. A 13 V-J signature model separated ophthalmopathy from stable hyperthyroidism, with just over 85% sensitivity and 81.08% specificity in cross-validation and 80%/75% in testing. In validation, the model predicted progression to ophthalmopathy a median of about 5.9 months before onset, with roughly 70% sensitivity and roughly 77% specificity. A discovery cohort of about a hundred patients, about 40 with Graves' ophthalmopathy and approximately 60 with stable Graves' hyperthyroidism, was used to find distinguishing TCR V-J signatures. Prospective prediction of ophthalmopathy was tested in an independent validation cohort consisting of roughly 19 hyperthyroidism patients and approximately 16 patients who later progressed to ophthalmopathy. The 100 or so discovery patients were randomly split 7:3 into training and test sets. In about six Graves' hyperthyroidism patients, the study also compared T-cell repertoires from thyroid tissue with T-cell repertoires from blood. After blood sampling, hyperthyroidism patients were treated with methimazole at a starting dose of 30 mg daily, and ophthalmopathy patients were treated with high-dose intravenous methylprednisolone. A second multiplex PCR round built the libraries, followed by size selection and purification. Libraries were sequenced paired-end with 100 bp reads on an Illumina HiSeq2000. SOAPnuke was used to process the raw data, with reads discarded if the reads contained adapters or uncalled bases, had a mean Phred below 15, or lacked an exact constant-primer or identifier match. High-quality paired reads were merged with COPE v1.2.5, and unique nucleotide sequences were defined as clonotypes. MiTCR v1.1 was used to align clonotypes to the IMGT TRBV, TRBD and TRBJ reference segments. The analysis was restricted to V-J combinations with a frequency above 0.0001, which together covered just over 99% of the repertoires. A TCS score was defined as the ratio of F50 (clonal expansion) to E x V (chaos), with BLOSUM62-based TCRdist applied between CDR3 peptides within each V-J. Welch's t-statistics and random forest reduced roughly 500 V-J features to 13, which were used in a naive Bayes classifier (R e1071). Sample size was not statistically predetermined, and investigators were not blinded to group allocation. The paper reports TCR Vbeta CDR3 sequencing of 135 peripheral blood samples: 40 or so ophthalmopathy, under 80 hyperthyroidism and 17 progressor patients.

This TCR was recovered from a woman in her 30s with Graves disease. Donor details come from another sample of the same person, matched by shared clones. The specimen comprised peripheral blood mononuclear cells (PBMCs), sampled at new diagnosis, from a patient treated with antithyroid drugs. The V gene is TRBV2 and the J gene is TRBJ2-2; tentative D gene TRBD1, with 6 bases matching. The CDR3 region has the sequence CASKGTKNTGELFF. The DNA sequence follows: TGTGCCAGCAAAGGGACAAAGAACACCGGGGAGCTGTTTTTT.